Presented here are 10 T cell receptor beta chains from one specimen sequenced in a study of metastatic and nonmetastatic thyroid tumors. Thyroid surgery had not been preceded by any treatment in any patient. With MiXCR, TCRdb reprocessed the PCR reads. The table shows tens of thousands of clones, with roughly 17% occurring only once. The sequenced material came from blood. These receptors all stem from a male donor with papillary thyroid cancer or a benign thyroid nodule (not recorded which). Some clones in this sample may be carry-over from other donors' samples.

This clone was seen ten or more times. This chain links TRBV28 with TRBJ1-5, with D possibly matching TRBD1 (6 bases). Per germline, CDR1 MDHEN and CDR2 SYDVKM. The CDR3 contains 15 residues. Trimming took 5 bases from V and 4 from J, leaving 15 bases between them. The chain's CDR3 is CASSTYRDLNQPQHF. In DNA form, the CDR3 reads TGTGCCAGCAGTACCTACAGGGATCTAAATCAGCCCCAGCATTTT.

This chain uses TRBV6-2 or TRBV6-3 with TRBJ1-5; the D is unclear. Trimming took off 6 bases at V and 4 bases at J, with 16 bases between the two ends. The length of the CDR3 is 15 residues. CDR1 is MNHEY, CDR2 SVGEGT, per germline. The CDR3 DNA is TGTGCCAGCAGGCTTAATTCAGGAGGAAATCAGCCCCAGCATTTT. This codes for CASRLNSGGNQPQHF.

For this clone: The junction departs from germline at one end; a sequencing error may be responsible. V usage is TRBV6-1 and J usage is TRBJ2-2, with D perhaps TRBD1 or TRBD2 (5 bases each). The CDR3 runs to 12 residues. The V gene's germline CDR1 is MNHNS and CDR2 SASEGT. The CDR3 DNA reads as TGTGCCAGCAGGGCATACACCGGGGACCTGTTTTTT. Protein: CASRAYTGDLFF.

This clone was detected many times. The rearrangement links TRBV4-1 to TRBJ2-2, with a weak D call TRBD1 (5 bases). V lost 3 bases and J lost 3, with 14 bases in between. CDR1 MGHRA and CDR2 YSYEKL come from the germline V gene. This CDR3 spans 16 amino acids. CDR3 nucleotide sequence: TGCGCCAGCAGCCATATCACAGGTCCGTACACCGGGGAGCTGTTTTTT. Its translation: CASSHITGPYTGELFF.

This clone was recorded at least ten times. The V call is TRBV14, the J call TRBJ2-7; TRBD1 might be the D (5 bases). Germline V gives CDR1 SGHDN, CDR2 FVKESK. The CDR3 is 17 amino acids. V lost 2 bases, J lost 1 base, and 18 bases lay in between. CDR3 amino acids: CASSQHPKKTVSYEQYF. The CDR3 DNA reads as TGTGCCAGCAGCCAACACCCGAAAAAGACAGTTTCCTACGAGCAGTACTTC.

This clone occurred many times. The chain has TRBV11-2 and TRBJ2-2; 8 bases are shared with TRBD1. The CDR3 has 17 residues. Germline V gene data show CDR1 as SGHAT and CDR2 as FQNNGV. The ends lost 4 bases at V and 0 bases at J; junction bases unmatched: 7. The CDR3 region is CASSSLADRANTGELFF. CDR3 DNA: TGTGCCAGCAGCTCCCTCGCGGACAGGGCGAACACCGGGGAGCTGTTTTTT. The full variable domain, with the rest looked up from reference TRBV11-2 and TRBJ2-2, is EAGVAQSPRYKIIEKRQSVAFWCNPISGHATLYWYQQILGQGPKLLIQFQNNGVVDDSQLPKDRFSAERLKGVDSTLKIQPAKLEDSAVYLCASSSLADRANTGELFFGEGSRLTVL.

This clone was picked up a small number of times. The chain links TRBV6-1 to TRBJ1-5; D remains ambiguous. Germline CDR1 reads MNHNS; CDR2 reads SASEGT. Trimming cost V 3 bases and J 5 bases, with 2 bases left between them. This CDR3 region has 11 residues. The CDR3 loop reads CASSDYQPQHF. The DNA for the CDR3 is TGTGCCAGCAGTGACTATCAGCCCCAGCATTTT.

This clone has just a few counts. One end of the junction is discordant with germline, which a read error may explain. The V and J genes are TRBV7-6 and TRBJ2-3; TRBD2 agrees at 8 bases. This CDR3 is built from 15 residues. Germline loops: CDR1 SGHVS, CDR2 FNYEAQ. Here the CDR3 DNA reads TGTTCCAGCAGCTTAGCGGGGACTTTCACAGATGCGCAGTATTTT. It is translated as CSSSLAGTFTDAQYF.

This clone was counted many times. The rearrangement links TRBV19 to TRBJ1-2; no clear D. Trimming took off 3 bases at V and 3 bases at J, with 8 bases between the two ends. This CDR3 region has 13 residues. Germline V gives CDR1 LNHDA, CDR2 SQIVND (reference sequence). CDR3: CASSIYVDYGYTF. The CDR3 DNA follows: TGTGCCAGTAGTATTTACGTCGACTATGGCTACACCTTC.

The sample holds many counts of this clone. The J gene is TRBJ2-1, the V gene TRBV7-8, with D tentatively TRBD1 (5 bases). V was trimmed by 6 bases and J by 1 base, leaving 10 bases between them. Germline V gene sequence: CDR1 SGHVS, CDR2 FQNEAQ. The CDR3 covers 14 residues. The CDR3 coding sequence is TGTGCCAGCAGTGGGGCGATTTCCTACAATGAGCAGTTCTTC. Protein: CASSGAISYNEQFF.